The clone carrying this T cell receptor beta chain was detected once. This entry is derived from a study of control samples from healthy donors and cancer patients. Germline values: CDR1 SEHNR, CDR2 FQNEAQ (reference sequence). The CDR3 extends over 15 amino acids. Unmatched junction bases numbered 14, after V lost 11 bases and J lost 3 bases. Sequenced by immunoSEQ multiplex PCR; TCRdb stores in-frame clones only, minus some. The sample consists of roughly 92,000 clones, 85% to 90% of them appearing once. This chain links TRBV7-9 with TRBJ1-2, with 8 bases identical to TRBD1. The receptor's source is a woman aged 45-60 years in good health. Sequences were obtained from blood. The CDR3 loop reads CAVQDRVTEYYGYTF. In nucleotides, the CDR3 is TGTGCCGTACAGGACAGGGTCACCGAGTACTATGGCTACACCTTC.